Listed here are 13 T cell receptor beta chains from one sample, sequenced in a study of CXCR3-negative and CXCR3-positive naive CD8 T cells. 5' RACE that incorporated UMI labels was used to prepare the TRB cDNA libraries. TCRdb re-called the 5' RACE reads and shows each CDR3 protein once, DNA omitted. The sample spans 50,000 to 55,000 distinct CDR3 sequences; the ten largest clones claim about 1.6%. Sequencing was carried out using naive CXCR3- CD8+ T cells from blood. Sample subset: CD45RO-CCR7+CD27+CD95- naive CD8+ T cells lacking CXCR3 (TNR3-). These TCRs come from a human donor in good health. Some clones in this sample may be carry-over from other donors' samples.

V usage is TRBV6-6 and J usage is TRBJ2-2. The CDR3 has 13 amino acids. Germline values: CDR1 MNHNY, CDR2 SVGAGI (reference sequence). The CDR3 loop is CASSYSSTGELFF.

The chain has TRBV29-1 and TRBJ2-7. CDR3 length: 13 amino acids. In germline, CDR1 is SQVTM, CDR2 ANQGSEA. CDR3 amino acids: CSVDTGFPYEQYF.

The chain recombines TRBV5-1 with TRBJ1-2; as DNA is missing, the TRBD1 call by TCRdb cannot be tested. Germline CDR1 is SGHRS and CDR2 is YFSETQ. The CDR3 spans 15 residues. The CDR3: CASSPRTGLDVSYTF.

This chain connects TRBV7-9 to TRBJ2-5; lacking DNA, the TRBD2 call made by TCRdb goes unchecked. The CDR3 is 15 residues long. Germline V gene data show CDR1 as SEHNR and CDR2 as FQNEAQ (reference sequence). This CDR3 reads CASSRPGATQETQYF.

This chain connects TRBV28 to TRBJ2-7; checking the TCRdb D call of TRBD1 is not possible without DNA. The CDR3 runs 15 residues. CDR1 and CDR2 from the germline V gene are MDHEN and SYDVKM. The CDR3: CASSYAAVPGGEQYF.

The V and J genes are TRBV29-1 and TRBJ1-2. The germline CDR1 and CDR2 sequences are SQVTM and ANQGSEA. The CDR3 totals 17 residues. The CDR3 is CSVEDPWVLQANYGYTF.

The J gene is TRBJ2-1, the V gene TRBV12-3 or TRBV12-4. CDR3 length: 12 residues. The CDR3 sequence: CASSFSFLEQFF.

This chain connects TRBV20-1 to TRBJ2-7; TCRdb outputs TRBD2, but without DNA this stays unchecked. Germline V gene data show CDR1 as DFQATT and CDR2 as SNEGSKA (reference sequence). The CDR3 is 12 amino acids. CDR3 protein: CSASVGRYEQYF.

V is TRBV6-5 and J is TRBJ2-1; as DNA is missing, the TRBD1 call by TCRdb cannot be tested. The V gene's germline CDR1 is MNHEY and CDR2 SVGAGI. This CDR3 comprises 14 residues. The CDR3 region is CASNSRQGYNEQFF.

The chain is built from TRBV7-8 and TRBJ2-3; TCRdb's D call, TRBD1, is unchecked because there is no DNA. Germline CDR1 reads SGHVS; CDR2 reads FQNEAQ. The length of the CDR3 is 13 residues. This CDR3 reads CASSLGRGDTQYF.

The chain's CDR3 is CASSPRPTSYNEQFF. The chain recombines TRBV28 with TRBJ2-1. There are 15 residues in the CDR3. Germline V gene sequence: CDR1 MDHEN, CDR2 SYDVKM.

The CDR3 loop is CASSSGQGGAGELFF. J is TRBJ2-2 and V is TRBV13; TCRdb names TRBD1, which stays unverified in the absence of DNA. The CDR3 spans 15 residues. The germline gives CDR1 PRHDT, CDR2 FYEKMQ (reference sequence).

The chain joins TRBV7-3 to TRBJ2-1; the TRBD2 assignment by TCRdb is unverifiable without DNA. The germline V gene encodes CDR1 SGHTA and CDR2 FQGTGA. CDR3 size: 17 residues. This CDR3 reads CASSIGTSGTSYNEQFF.